A single sample gave rise to the 20 T cell receptor beta chains below, sequenced in a study of OX40 agonist ivuxolimab in advanced cancers. Receptors were amplified or captured by the immunoSEQ multiplex PCR assay. The source is immuneACCESS, and TCRdb retained only in-frame sequences with V and J called. Part of the clones is not carried over; for the studies checked, unresolved V genes explain less than half of this, and the remainder is unexplained. The sample has about 45,000 clones on record, 88% of them singletons. 0.85% to 1.1% of the sample comes from the top ten. The material sequenced was CD4+ or CD8+ T cells sorted from blood, taken in a trial of the OX40 agonist ivuxolimab. The receptor source for this set is an adult with an advanced solid tumor such as melanoma, head and neck, liver or kidney cancer.

The chain links TRBV5-4 to TRBJ2-2, with 7 bases that match TRBD1. CDR1 is SGHNT and CDR2 is YYREEE in the germline V gene (reference sequence). Losses at the gene ends were 3 bases for V and 6 bases for J; bases not matched to a gene: 8. This CDR3 comprises 15 residues. DNA for the CDR3: TGTGCCAGCAGCTCGAACAGGGGTGGGGCCGGGGAGCTGTTTTTT. Its protein product is CASSSNRGGAGELFF.

The V call is TRBV30, the J call TRBJ1-1; 8 nucleotides line up with TRBD1. Germline CDR1 GTSNPN, CDR2 SVGIG (reference sequence). The CDR3 is 13 residues long. The V segment lost 7 bases and the J segment 5 bases; nucleotides outside the gene matches: 9. CDR3: CASTDRAGTEAFF. CDR3 nucleotides: TGTGCCTCGACGGACAGGGCTGGAACTGAAGCTTTCTTT.

The V call is TRBV15, the J call TRBJ2-7; the match to TRBD2 covers 10 bases. The junction had 3 bases not matched to a gene; V was cut back by 1 base and J by 3 bases. Germline V CDR1 and CDR2: LNHNV, YYDKDF (reference sequence). The CDR3 covers 15 residues. This CDR3 is CATSRGTSGVYEQYF. CDR3 bases: TGTGCCACCAGCAGAGGGACTAGCGGAGTCTACGAGCAGTACTTC.

The chain couples TRBV7-2 to TRBJ2-3; TRBD2 might be the D (5 bases). Trimming stripped 5 bases from V and 0 bases from J, with 9 bases between. The CDR3 contains 14 residues. Germline V CDR1 and CDR2: SGHTA, FQGNSA. In DNA, the CDR3 is TGTGCCAGCAGCCCGGGGTATAGCACAGATACGCAGTATTTT. Its protein is CASSPGYSTDTQYF.

On this clone: This sample includes further DNA sequences coding for the same CDR3. The rearrangement uses TRBV6-6 and TRBJ2-7; D ambiguous. Germline V lookup: CDR1 MNHNY, CDR2 SVGAGI (reference sequence). This CDR3 is built from 15 residues. V lost 0 bases and J 2 bases, leaving 11 bases between the germline ends. The CDR3 sequence is CASSYSTQGPYEQYF. For the CDR3, the DNA is TGTGCCAGCAGTTACTCGACCCAAGGTCCCTACGAGCAGTACTTC.

The chain links TRBV14 to TRBJ2-5, with D possibly being TRBD1 or TRBD2 (5 bases each). The better agreement between TRBJ2-7 and the DNA end casts doubt on the J call. There are 15 residues in the CDR3. Per the germline V gene, CDR1 is SGHDN and CDR2 is FVKESK. The chain's CDR3 is CASSTRPGPTYEQYF. Here the CDR3 DNA reads TGTGCCAGCAGCACACGTCCGGGACCGACCTACGAGCAGTACTTC.

The V call is TRBV2, the J call TRBJ1-2, with TRBD1 matching 9 bases. The CDR3 loop spans 14 amino acids. Looked up from germline, CDR1 is SNHLY and CDR2 is FYNNEI. V gave up 7 bases and J gave up 5 bases; unmatched junction bases: 8. In DNA form, the CDR3 reads TGTGCCAGCACCTCACAGGGGGCGTTTTATGGCTACACCTTC. Protein product: CASTSQGAFYGYTF.

This clone was picked up one time. The CDR3 coding sequence is TGTGCCAGCAGCCGCTCGGCGGTGGTCTCCTACGAGCAGTACTTC. This codes for CASSRSAVVSYEQYF. This chain links TRBV14 with TRBJ2-7; D not resolved. V lost 4 bases to trimming and J lost 0 bases, with 13 bases between them. This CDR3 contains 15 residues. Germline V gives CDR1 SGHDN, CDR2 FVKESK.

The rearrangement links TRBV29-1 to TRBJ2-2; D gene uncertain. With 8 bases removed from V and 6 bases from J, the gap between germline ends came to 16 bases. Germline V gene lookup returns CDR1 SQVTM and CDR2 ANQGSEA. There are 13 residues in the CDR3. The CDR3 here is CSLKDGSSGELFF. The CDR3 region has the DNA TGCAGCTTAAAGGACGGTTCCTCCGGGGAGCTGTTTTTT.

J is TRBJ1-1 and V is TRBV6-1, with D unclear. Germline V CDR1 and CDR2: MNHNS, SASEGT. The CDR3 consists of 14 residues. Trimming left V 1 base short and J 4 bases short, with 10 bases between. The chain's CDR3 is CASSEGSLPTEAFF. The CDR3 coding sequence is TGTGCCAGCAGTGAAGGGTCACTCCCCACTGAAGCTTTCTTT.

The chain links TRBV7-2 to TRBJ2-1, with TRBD1 matching 7 bases. Germline assignment: CDR1 SGHTA and CDR2 FQGNSA. The CDR3 covers 13 residues. J lost 8 bases, V lost 3 bases, and 4 bases had no gene match. CDR3 nucleotide sequence: TGTGCCAGCAGCTTGGACAGGAACTATGAGCAGTTCTTC. It encodes CASSLDRNYEQFF.

J is TRBJ2-7 and V is TRBV30, with 7 nucleotides matching TRBD2. The germline CDR1 and CDR2 sequences are GTSNPN and SVGIG (reference sequence). Trimming cost V 4 bases and J 0 bases; bases outside gene matches: 6. The CDR3 spans 14 residues. Here the CDR3 reads CAWTVGGNSYEQYF. CDR3 DNA: TGTGCCTGGACCGTGGGGGGGAACTCCTACGAGCAGTACTTC.

This chain links TRBV11-3 with TRBJ2-1; unclear D gene. V shed 0 bases and J shed 2 bases, with 8 bases lying between them. The CDR3 is made up of 15 amino acids. Germline lookup yields CDR1 SGHNT and CDR2 YENEEA. The chain's CDR3 is CASSLDEQPYNEQFF. In DNA form, the CDR3 reads TGTGCCAGCAGCTTAGATGAGCAACCCTACAATGAGCAGTTCTTC.

The count of this clone is one. The chain couples TRBV27 to TRBJ2-5; D could derive from TRBD1 or TRBD2 (5 bases each). The CDR3 extends over 13 amino acids. Between the trimmed V and J ends, which lost 2 bases and 7 bases, there was a span of 11 bases. Germline lookup yields CDR1 MNHEY and CDR2 SMNVEV (reference sequence). CDR3 sequence reads: CASSLEGPRTQYF. The CDR3 bases are TGTGCCAGCAGTTTAGAGGGACCACGGACCCAGTACTTC.

The chain links TRBV19 to TRBJ1-5; the D is unclear. The length of the CDR3 is 15 residues. V lost 5 bases and J lost 3, with 14 bases in between. CDR1 LNHDA and CDR2 SQIVND come from the germline V gene (reference sequence). The DNA of the CDR3 is TGTGCCAGTAGTCTTCGGACGGGCTTCAATCAGCCCCAGCATTTT. This codes for CASSLRTGFNQPQHF.

The rearrangement joins TRBV4-3 to TRBJ2-4; TRBD2 agrees at 9 bases. From germline, CDR1 is LGHNA and CDR2 YSLEER. Losses at the gene ends were 0 bases for V and 5 bases for J; bases not matched to a gene: 8. This CDR3 contains 17 residues. The CDR3 nucleotides read TGCGCCAGCAGCCAAGAATTGGGGACTAGCAGAGAAAACATTCAGTACTTC. It yields the protein CASSQELGTSRENIQYF.

This chain uses TRBV2 with TRBJ2-6, with D hard to call. The CDR3 length is 17 residues. Germline V gene sequence: CDR1 SNHLY, CDR2 FYNNEI. V shed 7 bases and J shed 1 base, with 17 bases lying between them. The CDR3 loop is CASTKGQLQSGANVLTF. The CDR3 DNA reads as TGTGCCAGCACAAAAGGGCAGTTACAGTCTGGGGCCAACGTCCTGACTTTC.

This clone was counted only a few times. The rearrangement links TRBV5-4 to TRBJ2-5; 7 bases agree with TRBD2. Trimming took 4 bases from V and 2 from J; bases not matched to a gene: 8. Germline V gene lookup returns CDR1 SGHNT and CDR2 YYREEE (reference sequence). CDR3 length: 15 residues. CDR3 coding DNA: TGTGCCAGCAGCGGGAGGGCAGGACCTCAAGAGACCCAGTACTTC. It codes for CASSGRAGPQETQYF.

This chain uses TRBV4-2 with TRBJ2-1; perhaps TRBD2 as D (6 bases). Germline V gene sequence: CDR1 LGHNA, CDR2 YNFKEQ. This CDR3 is built from 15 residues. Deletions cut 6 bases from V and 8 bases from J, with 20 bases between. The chain's CDR3 is CASRGHWDSPDEQFF. The CDR3 DNA follows: TGTGCCAGCAGAGGACACTGGGACTCGCCCGATGAGCAGTTCTTC.

Comment on this clone: Given the absence of the conserved phenylalanine or tryptophan at the CDR3 end, a read error is likely. This sequence joins TRBV10-3 and TRBJ1-2; D not certain. V was trimmed by 4 bases and J by 5 bases, leaving 11 bases between them. The CDR3 spans 13 residues. Germline values: CDR1 ENHRY, CDR2 SYGVKD. The CDR3 nucleotides read TGTGCCATCAGTGGTGACTCTGGTTATGGCTACACCCTC. This codes for CAISGDSGYGYTL.